The 2 T cell receptor beta chains below all came from one sample that was sequenced in a study of Ad26.COV2.S vaccination and SARS-CoV-2 variants. Treatment meaning: some 20 received Ad26.COV2.S at low or high dose, single or two shots; 5 received placebo; per-sample allocation not given. Sampling was performed 63 days after the first vaccine or placebo injection. Here immunoSEQ multiplex PCR was the method, and the copy in TCRdb shows in-frame clones only, minus some. The sample lists under 600,000 clones, roughly nine tenths occurring once. The sample consisted of peripheral blood, taken in a trial of Ad26.COV2.S vaccine versus placebo. Source of these receptors: a person between 18 and 60 years old who received the Ad26.COV2.S COVID-19 vaccine or a placebo.

A remark on this clone: Other DNA sequences in this specimen translate into the identical CDR3. The V and J genes are TRBV9 and TRBJ2-2; TRBD1 matches 7 bases. Germline-derived CDR1 and CDR2 are SGDLS and YYNGEE. The J segment lost 1 base and the V segment lost 3 bases, leaving 3 bases of the junction unmatched. This CDR3 region has 15 residues. Here the CDR3 reads CASSARTGNTGELFF. The CDR3 coding sequence is TGTGCCAGCAGCGCCCGGACAGGGAACACCGGGGAGCTGTTTTTT.

J is TRBJ2-1 and V is TRBV14; 11 bases match TRBD2. This CDR3 region has 16 residues. Germline assignment: CDR1 SGHDN and CDR2 FVKESK. V lost 4 bases to trimming and J lost 8 bases; unmatched junction nucleotides: 10. The CDR3 DNA reads TGTGCCAGCAGCCGCCCACTACTAGCGGGAGTTGATGAGCAGTTCTTC. The encoded protein is CASSRPLLAGVDEQFF.